This T cell receptor beta chain was found in a study of lymphopenia after photon versus proton radiotherapy. The V gene end was trimmed by 4 bases and the J gene end by 0 bases; junction bases not matched to a gene: 8. The CDR3 totals 18 residues. The V gene's germline CDR1 is SGHNT and CDR2 YYREEE (reference sequence). This clone was recorded only once. Assay used: immunoSEQ multiplex PCR; TCRdb lists only in-frame clones, some missing. The sample yields some 70,000 clones, about nine tenths seen once. Here the sequenced sample was peripheral blood, taken from a patient treated with proton-based radiotherapy. This receptor was obtained from an elderly man with esophageal cancer. V gene TRBV5-4 combines with J gene TRBJ2-7; 15 bases map to TRBD2. CDR3 bases: TGTGCCAGCAGCCAGGGGGGACTAGCGGGAGGCATCTCCTACGAGCAGTACTTC. It encodes CASSQGGLAGGISYEQYF.